A single sample is the source of the 30 T cell receptor beta chains below, sequenced in a study of T cells in localized non-small cell lung cancer. The repertoire was sequenced with immunoSEQ multiplex PCR; TCRdb's copy has only in-frame clones and lacks some. The data contain about 21,000 clones, 89% of them singletons. The sample consisted of peripheral blood, taken before any cancer treatment. The source is a man aged 35-69 years with stage I lung adenocarcinoma.

The J gene is TRBJ2-1, the V gene TRBV6-5; 9 bases map to TRBD1. This CDR3 contains 14 residues. After removal of 10 bases from V and 6 bases from J, the junction contained 10 bases not matched to a gene. The V gene's germline CDR1 is MNHEY and CDR2 SVGAGI. CDR3 coding DNA: TGTGCCACCCTACCGGGACAGGGAAGCAATGAGCAGTTCTTC. Amino acid sequence: CATLPGQGSNEQFF.

This CDR3 reads CASSEGEDREQFF. The CDR3 DNA follows: TGTGCCAGCTCCGAAGGGGAGGATCGTGAGCAGTTCTTC. The rearrangement links TRBV11-3 to TRBJ2-1, with D perhaps TRBD2 (6 bases). The CDR3 runs 13 residues. Deletions cut 8 bases from V and 9 bases from J, with 17 bases between. Germline V CDR1 and CDR2: SGHNT, YENEEA.

This chain links TRBV7-2 with TRBJ2-1; the D is unclear. The CDR3 has 12 amino acids. The V and J ends lost 4 bases and 6 bases respectively, with 7 bases between them. The germline V gene encodes CDR1 SGHTA and CDR2 FQGNSA. The CDR3 DNA is TGTGCCAGCAGCTCAGTTATCAATGAGCAGTTCTTC. Translation: CASSSVINEQFF.

The chain uses TRBV30 and TRBJ2-4, with 7 nucleotides matching TRBD1. V trimming: 2 bases; J trimming: 5 bases; junction bases outside the gene matches: 9. Germline CDR1 is GTSNPN and CDR2 is SVGIG (reference sequence). The CDR3 consists of 15 residues. CDR3 sequence: CAWSKTGWRENIQYF. The DNA of the CDR3 is TGTGCCTGGAGTAAGACAGGGTGGCGGGAAAACATTCAGTACTTC.

This sequence joins TRBV6-5 and TRBJ1-2; TRBD1 is a possible D gene (5 bases). Trimming shortened V by 5 bases and J by 8 bases, and 15 bases separated the two germline ends. CDR1 and CDR2 (germline): MNHEY, SVGAGI. The CDR3 consists of 13 residues. CDR3: CASSESRAGGYTF. CDR3 bases: TGTGCCAGCAGTGAATCCAGGGCTGGAGGCTACACCTTC.

The chain employs TRBV19 and TRBJ2-2; 10 bases fit TRBD1. The ends lost 5 bases at V and 4 bases at J; junction bases unmatched: 1. In germline, CDR1 is LNHDA, CDR2 SQIVND (reference sequence). The CDR3 covers 14 residues. CDR3 sequence: CASSRTGGTGELFF. The CDR3 DNA sequence: TGTGCCAGTAGTCGGACAGGGGGCACCGGGGAGCTGTTTTTT. Based on the CDR3 plus reference TRBV19 and TRBJ2-2, the full variable domain is DGGITQSPKYLFRKEGQNVTLSCEQNLNHDAMYWYRQDPGQGLRLIYYSQIVNDFQKGDIAEGYSVSREKKESFPLTVTSAQKNPTAFYLCASSRTGGTGELFFGEGSRLTVL.

The CDR3 bases are TGTGCCAGCAGTTTCCGCCTGACAGACACTTACGAGCAGTACTTC. Translation gives CASSFRLTDTYEQYF. This chain joins TRBV28 and TRBJ2-7, with D maybe TRBD1 (5 bases). V was cut by 3 bases and J by 4 bases, with 16 bases left in between. This CDR3 is built from 15 residues. Per the germline V gene, CDR1 is MDHEN and CDR2 is SYDVKM.

This clone was counted a single time. The rearrangement joins TRBV9 to TRBJ2-5; D might be TRBD2 (5 bases). Germline V lookup: CDR1 SGDLS, CDR2 YYNGEE. This CDR3 spans 15 amino acids. Trimming left V 1 base short and J 7 bases short, with 17 bases between. The DNA for the CDR3 is TGTGCCAGCAGCGTATCCACTAGTTTCGTGGGGACCCAGTACTTC. Its protein is CASSVSTSFVGTQYF.

The chain combines TRBV5-1 with TRBJ1-6; no firm D call. The CDR3 length is 14 residues. Per the germline V gene, CDR1 is SGHRS and CDR2 is YFSETQ. The germline V and J ends were trimmed by 3 bases and 5 bases, with 9 bases remaining between them. In nucleotides, the CDR3 is TGCGCCAGCAGCTACGGGTCGAATAATTCACCCCTCCACTTT. Translation gives CASSYGSNNSPLHF.

V is TRBV27 and J is TRBJ2-7; perhaps TRBD1 as D (6 bases). The CDR3 extends over 16 amino acids. V was cut by 0 bases and J by 0 bases, with 12 bases left in between. Germline V gene data show CDR1 as MNHEY and CDR2 as SMNVEV (reference sequence). The CDR3 DNA follows: TGTGCCAGCAGTTTATCCGGACAGAGTCCCTCCTACGAGCAGTACTTC. This sequence encodes CASSLSGQSPSYEQYF.

This clone ranks as large (0.1 to 1%). The rearrangement links TRBV7-6 to TRBJ1-4; D is possibly TRBD1 (6 bases). Trimming removed 5 bases at V and 0 bases at J, with 19 bases between. The CDR3 contains 18 residues. CDR1 and CDR2 from the germline V gene are SGHVS and FNYEAQ. The CDR3 bases are TGTGCCAGCAGCCAACCGGGACACACGTTAACAACTAATGAAAAACTGTTTTTT. As protein: CASSQPGHTLTTNEKLFF.

V gene TRBV30 combines with J gene TRBJ2-5, with D perhaps TRBD2 (6 bases). CDR3 length: 12 amino acids. Germline V CDR1 and CDR2: GTSNPN, SVGIG (reference sequence). Between the trimmed V and J ends, which lost 4 bases and 5 bases, there was a span of 11 bases. The CDR3 reads CAWTRDDETQYF. The CDR3 coding sequence is TGTGCCTGGACGCGGGACGACGAGACCCAGTACTTC.

This clone was seen only once. The chain joins TRBV6-1 to TRBJ2-3, with D maybe TRBD1 (6 bases). Per germline, CDR1 MNHNS and CDR2 SASEGT. The CDR3 totals 12 residues. Trimming shortened V by 5 bases and J by 9 bases, and 12 bases separated the two germline ends. The CDR3 here is CASSLDRPTQYF. CDR3 in DNA: TGTGCCAGCAGTCTGGACAGACCCACGCAGTATTTT.

The V and J genes are TRBV5-1 and TRBJ2-3, with 11 bases that match TRBD2. From germline, CDR1 is SGHRS and CDR2 YFSETQ. The V segment lost 4 bases and the J segment 2 bases; nucleotides outside the gene matches: 9. The CDR3 spans 17 residues. The CDR3 DNA is TGCGCCAGCAGCACCCTACCGGGACTAGCGGTCACAGATACGCAGTATTTT. Translation gives CASSTLPGLAVTDTQYF.

This clone has a single count. This sequence joins TRBV7-2 and TRBJ2-5, with 13 bases matching TRBD2. V gave up 3 bases and J gave up 5 bases; unmatched junction bases: 6. The CDR3 is made up of 16 amino acids. Per germline, CDR1 SGHTA and CDR2 FQGNSA. The CDR3 DNA is TGTGCCAGCAGCTTCCCGGGACTAGCGGGGCGTGAGACCCAGTACTTC. Translation: CASSFPGLAGRETQYF.

The chain links TRBV19 to TRBJ2-3; the D call may be TRBD1 or TRBD2 (5 bases each). CDR1 is LNHDA, CDR2 SQIVND, per germline (reference sequence). The germline V and J ends were trimmed by 6 bases and 2 bases, with 18 bases remaining between them. The CDR3 length is 16 residues. The CDR3 DNA sequence: TGTGCCAGTAGCATGGGGACGGCTCGATTCACAGATACGCAGTATTTT. Residues: CASSMGTARFTDTQYF.

The V call is TRBV6-5, the J call TRBJ2-2, with 9 positions matching TRBD2. The CDR3 loop spans 15 amino acids. V shed 4 bases and J 5 bases; nucleotides not matched to a gene: 5. The germline CDR1 and CDR2 sequences are MNHEY and SVGAGI. CDR3 coding DNA: TGTGCCAGCAGTTCACCGGGACTAGCAACCGGGGAGCTGTTTTTT. Protein product: CASSSPGLATGELFF.

The V call is TRBV4-1, the J call TRBJ2-7; D possibly corresponds to TRBD2 (5 bases). The CDR3 runs to 15 residues. In germline, CDR1 is MGHRA, CDR2 YSYEKL. The V and J ends lost 0 bases and 0 bases respectively, with 9 bases between them. The CDR3 loop reads CASSQETRASYEQYF. CDR3 bases: TGCGCCAGCAGCCAAGAAACTAGGGCCTCCTACGAGCAGTACTTC.

The rearrangement uses TRBV10-3 and TRBJ2-7; D is possibly TRBD2 (6 bases). The germline V and J ends were trimmed by 8 bases and 6 bases, with 23 bases remaining between them. CDR3 length equals 15 residues. Germline CDR1 is ENHRY and CDR2 is SYGVKD. The CDR3 here is CAIAQSLPGEAEQYF. The CDR3 DNA follows: TGTGCCATCGCCCAGAGCTTACCCGGGGAGGCCGAGCAGTACTTC.

The rearrangement links TRBV15 to TRBJ1-2, with 9 bases aligning to TRBD1. This CDR3 is built from 14 residues. Germline CDR1 is LNHNV and CDR2 is YYDKDF (reference sequence). Trimming removed 4 bases from V and 5 bases from J; junction bases left unmatched: 5. The DNA of the CDR3 is TGTGCCACCAGCAAAGGGGACAGGGAGTATGGCTACACCTTC. This translates into CATSKGDREYGYTF.

This chain connects TRBV2 to TRBJ1-1; unclear D gene. The CDR3 runs to 13 residues. From germline, CDR1 is SNHLY and CDR2 FYNNEI. Trimming shortened V by 7 bases and J by 1 base, and 10 bases separated the two germline ends. CDR3 in amino acids: CASNIDTNTEAFF. The CDR3 region has the DNA TGTGCCAGCAACATCGACACGAACACTGAAGCTTTCTTT. The variable domain in full, completed from reference TRBV2 and TRBJ1-1, reads EPEVTQTPSHQVTQMGQEVILRCVPISNHLYFYWYRQILGQKVEFLVSFYNNEISEKSEIFDDQFSVERPDGSNFTLKIRSTKLEDSAMYFCASNIDTNTEAFFGQGTRLTVV.

This chain connects TRBV5-1 to TRBJ2-2; D might be TRBD2 (5 bases). Trimming pared 7 bases from V and 4 bases from J, leaving 11 bases between. This CDR3 spans 13 amino acids. Germline V gene lookup returns CDR1 SGHRS and CDR2 YFSETQ. The CDR3 sequence: CASEGGVTGELFF. DNA for the CDR3: TGCGCCAGCGAAGGAGGTGTCACCGGGGAGCTGTTTTTT.

Only one count was recorded for this clone. This chain links TRBV5-8 with TRBJ1-6, with D maybe TRBD1 (6 bases). Deletions cut 6 bases from V and 5 bases from J, with 21 bases between. The CDR3 length is 17 residues. CDR1 is SGHTS and CDR2 is YDEGEE in the germline V gene. DNA for the CDR3: TGTGCCAGCACCAAGGGAACAGGGCTTAAAAATAATTCACCCCTCCACTTT. This translates into CASTKGTGLKNNSPLHF.

The CDR3 nucleotides read TGTGCCAGTAGTATAGCGGGAACAGATACGCAGTATTTT. Its translation: CASSIAGTDTQYF. The chain employs TRBV19 and TRBJ2-3, with a possible D match to TRBD2 (5 bases). Germline V CDR1 and CDR2: LNHDA, SQIVND (reference sequence). V was clipped by 1 base and J by 3 bases, with 5 bases between them. CDR3 size: 13 residues.

This chain joins TRBV6-5 and TRBJ1-5; TRBD1 agrees at 8 bases. The CDR3 totals 14 residues. Unmatched junction bases numbered 8, after V lost 6 bases and J lost 7 bases. Looked up from germline, CDR1 is MNHEY and CDR2 is SVGAGI. CDR3 loop: CASSQTGEEQPQHF. The CDR3 DNA follows: TGTGCCAGCAGCCAGACAGGGGAAGAGCAGCCCCAGCATTTT.

The V and J genes are TRBV2 and TRBJ2-1; a possible D gene is TRBD2 (5 bases). The CDR3 runs to 13 residues. V lost 3 bases and J lost 6, with 9 bases in between. From germline, CDR1 is SNHLY and CDR2 FYNNEI. CDR3 nucleotides: TGTGCCAGCAGTGACGTGAGGGTCAATGAGCAGTTCTTC. Its protein product is CASSDVRVNEQFF. The whole variable domain, filled in from reference TRBV2 and TRBJ2-1, reads EPEVTQTPSHQVTQMGQEVILRCVPISNHLYFYWYRQILGQKVEFLVSFYNNEISEKSEIFDDQFSVERPDGSNFTLKIRSTKLEDSAMYFCASSDVRVNEQFFGPGTRLTVL.

The V call is TRBV11-2, the J call TRBJ2-3; D gene uncertain. The CDR3 is made up of 17 amino acids. Germline V gives CDR1 SGHAT, CDR2 FQNNGV. The ends were cut back, 1 base at V and 0 bases at J, with 14 bases in the middle. CDR3 bases: TGTGCCAGCAGCTTAGGAATTCGGAGCGCTAGCACAGATACGCAGTATTTT. The encoded protein is CASSLGIRSASTDTQYF.

This chain joins TRBV19 and TRBJ1-1; no clear D. V was trimmed by 2 bases and J by 10 bases, leaving 17 bases between them. This CDR3 has 14 residues. The germline V gene has CDR1 LNHDA and CDR2 SQIVND (reference sequence). The CDR3 is CASSIQVGQSRAFF. The CDR3 DNA sequence: TGTGCCAGTAGTATACAGGTGGGTCAATCGAGAGCTTTCTTT. The variable domain in full, completed from reference TRBV19 and TRBJ1-1, reads DGGITQSPKYLFRKEGQNVTLSCEQNLNHDAMYWYRQDPGQGLRLIYYSQIVNDFQKGDIAEGYSVSREKKESFPLTVTSAQKNPTAFYLCASSIQVGQSRAFFGQGTRLTVV.

The V gene is TRBV5-1, the J gene TRBJ2-7, with TRBD2 matching over 12 bases. The germline V gene has CDR1 SGHRS and CDR2 YFSETQ. V shed 0 bases and J 7 bases; nucleotides not matched to a gene: 2. The CDR3 covers 14 residues. The CDR3 DNA is TGCGCCAGCAGCTTGGCTAGCGGGAGGGAGGAGCAGTACTTC. Amino acids: CASSLASGREEQYF.

This clone has only one observation. The J gene is TRBJ2-7, the V gene TRBV6-1, with D perhaps matching TRBD2 (6 bases). Trimming left V 10 bases short and J 2 bases short, with 15 bases between. Germline V gives CDR1 MNHNS, CDR2 SASEGT. The CDR3 spans 13 residues. The CDR3 sequence is CAIIRDFTYEQYF. CDR3 DNA: TGTGCCATCATCCGGGACTTCACCTACGAGCAGTACTTC.